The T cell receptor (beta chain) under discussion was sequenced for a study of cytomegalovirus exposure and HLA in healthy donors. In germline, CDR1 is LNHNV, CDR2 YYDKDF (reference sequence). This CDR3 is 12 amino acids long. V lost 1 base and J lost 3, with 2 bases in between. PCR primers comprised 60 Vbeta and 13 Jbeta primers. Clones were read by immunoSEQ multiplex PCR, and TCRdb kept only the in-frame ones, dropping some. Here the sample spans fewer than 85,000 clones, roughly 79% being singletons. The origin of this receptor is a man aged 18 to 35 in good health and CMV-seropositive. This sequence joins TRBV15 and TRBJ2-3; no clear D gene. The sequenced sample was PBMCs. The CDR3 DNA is TGTGCCACCAGCAGAGCTACAGATACGCAGTATTTT. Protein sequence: CATSRATDTQYF. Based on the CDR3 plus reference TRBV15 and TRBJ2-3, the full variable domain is DAMVIQNPRYQVTQFGKPVTLSCSQTLNHNVMYWYQQKSSQAPKLLFHYYDKDFNNEADTPDNFQSRRPNTSFCFLDIRSPGLGDTAMYLCATSRATDTQYFGPGTRLTVL.